The 17 T cell receptor beta chains below all came from one sample that was sequenced in a study of blood T cells in healthy people across ages. Alongside a J-beta primer mix, a sample-barcoded 5' primer served in a second PCR lasting 7 to 11 cycles. One entry per CDR3 protein, called by TCRdb with MiXCR from the 5' RACE reads. This sample yields 590,000 or so distinct CDR3 sequences, of which 25% to 30% are seen a single time; roughly 14% belongs to the top ten. The sequencing sample was made of blood. These TCRs come from a woman older than 75 in good health.

The chain recombines TRBV7-8 with TRBJ2-2, with 7 bases that match TRBD1. Germline loops: CDR1 SGHVS, CDR2 FQNEAQ. The CDR3 consists of 16 residues. The V segment lost 1 base and the J segment 6 bases; nucleotides outside the gene matches: 8. CDR3 amino acids: CASSLDTQGVAGELFF. The CDR3 DNA follows: TGTGCCAGCAGCTTAGATACGCAGGGGGTAGCCGGGGAGCTGTTTTTT.

This clonotype was seen repeatedly, ten times or more. V is TRBV5-1 and J is TRBJ2-3; D gene unclear. The CDR3 spans 13 residues. Germline loops: CDR1 SGHRS, CDR2 YFSETQ. Trimming stripped 0 bases from V and 6 bases from J, with 8 bases between. The CDR3 region has the DNA TGCGCCAGCAGCTTGGACTTGGAGGATACGCAGTATTTT. Translation: CASSLDLEDTQYF.

The chain uses TRBV29-1 and TRBJ1-1; weak D call: TRBD1 (6 bases). Trimming left V 7 bases short and J 5 bases short, with 17 bases between. Germline lookup yields CDR1 SQVTM and CDR2 ANQGSEA. This CDR3 comprises 13 residues. As DNA, the CDR3 is TGCAGCGCCGAGGGGGGGCGAGGGACTGAAGCTTTCTTT. Translated: CSAEGGRGTEAFF.

This clonotype appeared many times. The chain has TRBV7-3 and TRBJ1-4; D ambiguous. Between the trimmed V and J ends, which lost 3 bases and 7 bases, there was a span of 9 bases. The CDR3 runs to 13 residues. Germline V CDR1 and CDR2: SGHTA, FQGTGA. In DNA form, the CDR3 reads TGTGCCAGCAGCTTGCAACCAGGTGAAAAACTGTTTTTT. The encoded protein is CASSLQPGEKLFF. The full variable domain, its missing parts supplied by reference TRBV7-3 and TRBJ1-4, is GAGVSQTPSNKVTEKGKYVELRCDPISGHTALYWYRQSLGQGPEFLIYFQGTGAADDSGLPNDRFFAVRPEGSVSTLKIQRTERGDSAVYLCASSLQPGEKLFFGSGTQLSVL.

This clonotype was found once. V and J are TRBV6-2 or TRBV6-3 and TRBJ2-7, with D perhaps matching TRBD1 (6 bases). This CDR3 spans 13 amino acids. V was shortened by 4 bases and J by 6 bases, with 13 bases between the two germline ends. Looked up from germline, CDR1 is MNHEY and CDR2 is SVGEGT. The CDR3 bases are TGTGCCAGCAGTTTGGCACAGGGACGCGAGCAGTACTTC. It encodes CASSLAQGREQYF.

In this sample, this clonotype turned up many times. The chain recombines TRBV9 with TRBJ2-6; D not certain. V lost 4 bases and J lost 2, with 13 bases in between. Germline V gene data show CDR1 as SGDLS and CDR2 as YYNGEE. This CDR3 is built from 16 residues. The CDR3 reads CASSPGSSPGANVLTF. CDR3 bases: TGTGCCAGCAGCCCAGGTAGCAGCCCTGGGGCCAACGTCCTGACTTTC.

In its sample, this clonotype was seen once. One end of the junction does not line up with germline, which may come from a read error. The J gene is TRBJ2-7, the V gene TRBV7-8; maybe TRBD2 (6 bases). This CDR3 has 14 residues. Germline CDR1 is SGHVS and CDR2 is FQNEAQ. The chain's CDR3 is CVSSYRDSSYEQYF. CDR3 bases: TGTGTCAGCAGCTACCGGGACTCTTCTTACGAGCAGTACTTC.

The chain uses TRBV19 and TRBJ1-5; no clear D gene. Trimming cost V 7 bases and J 4 bases, with 8 bases left between them. CDR1 and CDR2 from the germline V gene are LNHDA and SQIVND (reference sequence). The CDR3 covers 12 residues. The CDR3 here is CASTDRNQPQHF. The CDR3 DNA reads TGTGCCAGTACCGACCGGAATCAGCCCCAGCATTTT. Together with reference TRBV19 and TRBJ1-5, the CDR3 gives the full variable domain: DGGITQSPKYLFRKEGQNVTLSCEQNLNHDAMYWYRQDPGQGLRLIYYSQIVNDFQKGDIAEGYSVSREKKESFPLTVTSAQKNPTAFYLCASTDRNQPQHFGDGTRLSIL.

V and J are TRBV29-1 and TRBJ2-3; 7 bases line up with TRBD1. The CDR3 is 11 amino acids. Trimming removed 7 bases from V and 4 bases from J; junction bases left unmatched: 2. Germline lookup yields CDR1 SQVTM and CDR2 ANQGSEA. In nucleotides, the CDR3 is TGCAGCGGACAGGGCTCAGATACGCAGTATTTT. Translating gives CSGQGSDTQYF.

This clonotype was detected only a few times. The chain combines TRBV19 with TRBJ1-1, with TRBD1 matching 9 bases. Germline-derived CDR1 and CDR2 are LNHDA and SQIVND (reference sequence). The ends lost 3 bases at V and 9 bases at J; junction bases unmatched: 5. This CDR3 comprises 13 residues. For the CDR3, the DNA is TGTGCCAGTAGTATTGGGACAGGGAGGCAAGCTTTCTTT. Translating gives CASSIGTGRQAFF.

This clonotype occurred many times. The chain uses TRBV4-3 and TRBJ2-3, with 10 bases identical to TRBD2. V shed 0 bases and J 5 bases; nucleotides not matched to a gene: 8. Germline lookup yields CDR1 LGHNA and CDR2 YSLEER. There are 17 residues in the CDR3. In DNA form, the CDR3 reads TGCGCCAGCAGCCAAGATTTTACTAGCGGGGTGGGAGATACGCAGTATTTT. Translated: CASSQDFTSGVGDTQYF.

This clonotype was counted a few times. The J gene is TRBJ2-1, the V gene TRBV18; 10 nucleotides align to TRBD2. Germline V CDR1 and CDR2: KGHSH, LQKENI. The length of the CDR3 is 15 residues. The J segment lost 9 bases and the V segment lost 0 bases, leaving 5 bases of the junction unmatched. The CDR3 sequence: CASSPPQRGGLEQFF. DNA for the CDR3: TGTGCCAGCTCACCACCCCAGCGGGGGGGCCTTGAGCAGTTCTTC.

This clonotype showed up many times. The rearrangement links TRBV5-1 to TRBJ1-2, with a possible D match to TRBD1 (5 bases). V was clipped by 2 bases and J by 8 bases, with 19 bases between them. CDR3 length: 15 residues. Germline V lookup: CDR1 SGHRS, CDR2 YFSETQ. The CDR3 loop is CASSLGQGVPAGYTF. CDR3 bases: TGCGCCAGCAGCTTAGGTCAGGGCGTTCCGGCCGGCTACACCTTC.

This clonotype was seen repeatedly, ten times or more. CDR3 DNA: TGTGCCAGCGGGGGGCGGAGCTCCTACAATGAGCAGTTCTTC. Protein: CASGGRSSYNEQFF. The chain is built from TRBV28 and TRBJ2-1; D is tentatively TRBD1 or TRBD2 (6 bases each). CDR1 is MDHEN and CDR2 is SYDVKM in the germline V gene. The CDR3 runs 14 residues. Trimming stripped 8 bases from V and 0 bases from J, with 11 bases between.

This chain uses TRBV5-1 with TRBJ1-2, with D unclear. The germline CDR1 and CDR2 sequences are SGHRS and YFSETQ. Trimming took off 3 bases at V and 4 bases at J, with 13 bases between the two ends. This CDR3 contains 14 residues. CDR3 sequence: CASSSDRPVYGYTF. The CDR3 region has the DNA TGCGCCAGCAGCTCGGACCGTCCAGTCTATGGCTACACCTTC.

There are many counts of this clonotype. The genes are TRBV7-3 and TRBJ2-5, with TRBD1 identical over 8 bases. Unmatched junction bases numbered 9, after V lost 4 bases and J lost 2 bases. CDR1 and CDR2 (germline): SGHTA, FQGTGA. This CDR3 has 16 residues. The CDR3: CASSSLTGEGQETQYF. The CDR3 nucleotides are TGTGCCAGCAGCTCTCTGACAGGGGAAGGGCAAGAGACCCAGTACTTC.

This clonotype showed up just once. The chain couples TRBV20-1 to TRBJ1-6; perhaps TRBD1 as D (5 bases). Germline V gene data show CDR1 as DFQATT and CDR2 as SNEGSKA (reference sequence). V was clipped by 6 bases and J by 9 bases, with 27 bases between them. This CDR3 spans 17 amino acids. CDR3 sequence reads: CSATRTPSRGRGSPLHF. CDR3 nucleotide sequence: TGCAGTGCCACCCGGACTCCCTCCCGGGGTAGGGGTTCACCCCTCCACTTT.